This TCR beta chain was sequenced for a study of T-cell reconstitution after alpha-beta-depleted transplantation in children. Unique molecular identifiers were incorporated when the TCRbeta library was constructed. One entry per CDR3 protein, called by TCRdb with MiXCR from the PCR reads. The data contain over 200,000 distinct CDR3 sequences, roughly a tenth of them singletons. At least ten counts were recorded for this clonotype. The CDR3 length is 15 residues. V lost 5 bases to trimming and J lost 3 bases; unmatched junction nucleotides: 10. The V gene is TRBV12-3 or TRBV12-4, the J gene TRBJ2-7; 7 bases align to TRBD2. The input for sequencing was PBMCs, taken before TCRalphabeta/CD19-depleted stem cell transplant. The receptor was derived from a child under two years old with acute myeloid leukemia, due to receive a stem cell transplant. In DNA form, the CDR3 reads TGTGCCAGCAGTACAACCAGCGGGGCACTCTACGAGCAGTACTTC. This translates into CASSTTSGALYEQYF.